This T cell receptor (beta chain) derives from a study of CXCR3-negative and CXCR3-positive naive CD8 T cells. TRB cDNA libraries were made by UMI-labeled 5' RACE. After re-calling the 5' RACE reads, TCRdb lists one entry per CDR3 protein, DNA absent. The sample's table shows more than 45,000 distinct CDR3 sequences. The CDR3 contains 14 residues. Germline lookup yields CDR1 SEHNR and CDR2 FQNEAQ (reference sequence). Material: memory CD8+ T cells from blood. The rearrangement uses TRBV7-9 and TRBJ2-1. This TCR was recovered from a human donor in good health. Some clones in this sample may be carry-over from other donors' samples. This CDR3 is CASSTDRSYNEQFF.